This T cell receptor beta chain came from a study of Ad26.COV2.S vaccination and SARS-CoV-2 variants. Study summary: The authors gave Ad26.COV2.S intramuscularly, either once or twice 56 days apart.

The study, taken as a whole, reports: Researchers reported similar non-spike TCR breadth in vaccine and placebo recipients. Responses of spike-specific T cells (both CD8+ and CD4+) reportedly showed substantial breadth after vaccination. Analytic work on TCR breadth and depth might have understated the full extent of total T cell responses.

Sample treatment: approximately 18 received Ad26.COV2.S at low or high dose, single or two shots; several received placebo; per-sample allocation not given. Day 63 after the first injection of vaccine or placebo was the sampling time. Data came from immunoSEQ multiplex PCR; TCRdb stores just in-frame clones and leaves some out. This sample has 440,000 or so clones, with roughly 88% found just once. Concerning this clone: The target antigen is unknown.

The receptor's source is a person between 18 and 65 years old who received the Ad26.COV2.S COVID-19 vaccine or a placebo. This sample comprised peripheral blood, obtained in a trial of Ad26.COV2.S vaccine versus placebo.

The CDR3 here is CASSPSHGRETQYF. In DNA, the CDR3 is TGTGCCAGCTCACCATCCCACGGGAGAGAGACCCAGTACTTC. J is TRBJ2-5 and V is TRBV18; maybe TRBD2 (6 bases). V dropped 2 bases and J dropped 4 bases, with 11 bases sitting between them. There are 14 residues in the CDR3. Germline loops: CDR1 KGHSH, CDR2 LQKENI.